Following are 8 T cell receptor beta chains from one sample sequenced in a study of PD-L1 blockade in urothelial cancer. Sequencing used immunoSEQ multiplex PCR; TCRdb keeps in-frame clones, though not all of them. This repertoire shows 20,000 to 25,000 clones, 90% found once; its top ten account for roughly 16%. Material: PBMCs, obtained around atezolizumab (anti-PD-L1) treatment. These receptors all come from a woman in her fifties or sixties with urothelial cancer.

This clone was seen just once. The chain combines TRBV7-3 with TRBJ2-7; TRBD1 aligns across 9 bases. CDR1 SGHTA and CDR2 FQGTGA come from the germline V gene. The junction had 8 bases not matched to a gene; V was cut back by 2 bases and J by 6 bases. CDR3 length: 15 amino acids. The CDR3 DNA follows: TGTGCCAGCAGCTTAGGGGACAGGGATCGTAGCGAGCAGTACTTC. Its protein is CASSLGDRDRSEQYF.

The rearrangement links TRBV29-1 to TRBJ2-1, with D tentatively TRBD2 (6 bases). The CDR3 contains 12 residues. Trimming removed 7 bases from V and 4 bases from J, with 11 bases in between. The germline V gene has CDR1 SQVTM and CDR2 ANQGSEA. Here the CDR3 reads CSAGTQYNEQFF. DNA of the CDR3: TGCAGCGCCGGGACTCAGTACAATGAGCAGTTCTTC.

V usage is TRBV5-4 and J usage is TRBJ2-5, with 11 bases aligning to TRBD2. The V segment lost 0 bases and the J segment 9 bases; nucleotides outside the gene matches: 16. CDR3 length: 18 amino acids. Germline V gene sequence: CDR1 SGHNT, CDR2 YYREEE (reference sequence). CDR3 nucleotide sequence: TGTGCCAGCAGCTTGGGATCAGGGGGTACTAGCGGGGGACTCCCCCAGTACTTC. Its protein is CASSLGSGGTSGGLPQYF.

The V gene is TRBV10-3, the J gene TRBJ1-2; no definite D call. Germline V CDR1 and CDR2: ENHRY, SYGVKD. This CDR3 spans 13 amino acids. V lost 2 bases and J lost 3, with 7 bases in between. CDR3 nucleotides: TGTGCCATCAGTGAGCGCGGCTACTATGGCTACACCTTC. This translates into CAISERGYYGYTF.

This rearrangement joins TRBV5-1 to TRBJ2-1; a possible D gene is TRBD2 (5 bases). Trimming took off 6 bases at V and 5 bases at J, with 9 bases between the two ends. The V gene's germline CDR1 is SGHRS and CDR2 YFSETQ. This CDR3 spans 12 amino acids. The CDR3, as DNA: TGCGCCAGCACCGGGGTACACAATGAGCAGTTCTTC. This gives the protein CASTGVHNEQFF.

The gene calls are TRBV19 and TRBJ1-1; D is perhaps TRBD1 (6 bases). V shed 5 bases and J shed 1 base, with 14 bases lying between them. Germline V gives CDR1 LNHDA, CDR2 SQIVND (reference sequence). CDR3 length equals 15 residues. The CDR3 nucleotides are TGTGCCAGTAGTGCCCCCGGGACACCGAACACTGAAGCTTTCTTT. This translates into CASSAPGTPNTEAFF. The full variable domain, completed using reference TRBV19 and TRBJ1-1, is DGGITQSPKYLFRKEGQNVTLSCEQNLNHDAMYWYRQDPGQGLRLIYYSQIVNDFQKGDIAEGYSVSREKKESFPLTVTSAQKNPTAFYLCASSAPGTPNTEAFFGQGTRLTVV.

The gene calls are TRBV20-1 and TRBJ2-1; a weak D match, TRBD2 (5 bases). Per the germline V gene, CDR1 is DFQATT and CDR2 is SNEGSKA (reference sequence). V shed 0 bases and J shed 13 bases, with 10 bases lying between them. This CDR3 comprises 11 residues. CDR3 loop: CSARDERVQFF. Here the CDR3 DNA reads TGCAGTGCTAGAGATGAGAGGGTCCAGTTCTTC.

The chain joins TRBV10-3 to TRBJ2-7, with TRBD1 matching over 10 bases. This CDR3 has 12 amino acids. Germline CDR1 reads ENHRY; CDR2 reads SYGVKD. Germline trimming cut 10 bases from V and 5 bases from J; bases unmatched to any gene: 5. The CDR3 here is CATWTGGDEQYF. The CDR3 DNA reads as TGTGCCACCTGGACAGGGGGGGACGAGCAGTACTTC.